The clone carrying this T cell receptor (beta chain) is a singleton in its sample. This record comes from a study of cytomegalovirus exposure and HLA in healthy donors. Researchers ran the PCR with 60 Vbeta and 13 Jbeta primers. Clones were read by immunoSEQ multiplex PCR, and TCRdb kept only the in-frame ones, dropping some. The data show over 140,000 clones, with 70% to 85% seen just once and approximately 1.5% held by the top ten. The CDR3 length is 16 residues. From germline, CDR1 is LNHDA and CDR2 SQIVND (reference sequence). Trimming cost V 4 bases and J 7 bases; bases outside gene matches: 8. V is TRBV19 and J is TRBJ2-1; 12 nucleotides align to TRBD2. Input material: PBMCs. This receptor was identified in a man aged 25 to 40 in good health and CMV-seropositive. CDR3 nucleotide sequence: TGTGCCAGTAGTAACCCTAGCGGGGGGGTGAGGAATGAGCAGTTCTTC. Protein product: CASSNPSGGVRNEQFF.